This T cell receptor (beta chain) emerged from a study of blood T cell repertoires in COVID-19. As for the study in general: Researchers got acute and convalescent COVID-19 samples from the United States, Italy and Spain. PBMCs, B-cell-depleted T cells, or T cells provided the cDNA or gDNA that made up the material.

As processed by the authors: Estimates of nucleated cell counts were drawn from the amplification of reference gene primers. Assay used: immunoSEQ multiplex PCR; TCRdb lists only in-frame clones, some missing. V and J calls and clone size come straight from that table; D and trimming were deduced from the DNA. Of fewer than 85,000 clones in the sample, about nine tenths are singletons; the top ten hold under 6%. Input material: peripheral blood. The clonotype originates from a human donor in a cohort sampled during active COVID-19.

This CDR3 is CASTRRGQPQHF. The CDR3 region has the DNA TGTGCCAGCACCCGACGAGGTCAGCCCCAGCATTTT. V is TRBV6-5 and J is TRBJ1-5; no clear D gene. Trimming cost V 7 bases and J 6 bases, with 10 bases left between them. CDR1 is MNHEY, CDR2 SVGAGI, per germline. This CDR3 is built from 12 residues.